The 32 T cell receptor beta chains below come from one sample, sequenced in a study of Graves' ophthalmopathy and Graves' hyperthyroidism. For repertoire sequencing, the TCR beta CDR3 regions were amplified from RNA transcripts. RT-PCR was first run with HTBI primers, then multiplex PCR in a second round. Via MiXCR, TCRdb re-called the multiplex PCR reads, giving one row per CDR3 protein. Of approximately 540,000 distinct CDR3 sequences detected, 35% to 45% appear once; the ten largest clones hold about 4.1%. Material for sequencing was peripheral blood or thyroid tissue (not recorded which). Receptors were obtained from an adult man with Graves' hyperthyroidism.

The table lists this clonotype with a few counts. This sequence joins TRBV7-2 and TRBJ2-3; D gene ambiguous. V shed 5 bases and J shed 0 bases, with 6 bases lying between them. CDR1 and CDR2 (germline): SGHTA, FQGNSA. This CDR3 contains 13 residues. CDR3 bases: TGTGCCAGCAGCGTGACTAGCACAGATACGCAGTATTTT. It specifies CASSVTSTDTQYF.

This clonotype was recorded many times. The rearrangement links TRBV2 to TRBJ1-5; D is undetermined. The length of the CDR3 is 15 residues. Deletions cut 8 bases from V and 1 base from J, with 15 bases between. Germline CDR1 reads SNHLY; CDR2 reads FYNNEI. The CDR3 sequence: CASGSLGFSNQPQHF. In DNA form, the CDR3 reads TGTGCCAGCGGGAGCTTAGGGTTCAGCAATCAGCCCCAGCATTTT.

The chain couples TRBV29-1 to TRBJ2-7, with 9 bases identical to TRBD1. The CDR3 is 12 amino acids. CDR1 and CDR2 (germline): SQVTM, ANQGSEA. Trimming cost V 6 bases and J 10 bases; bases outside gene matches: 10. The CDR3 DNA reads TGCAGCGTGACAGGGGGTCTCTACGGCCAGTACTTC. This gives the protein CSVTGGLYGQYF.

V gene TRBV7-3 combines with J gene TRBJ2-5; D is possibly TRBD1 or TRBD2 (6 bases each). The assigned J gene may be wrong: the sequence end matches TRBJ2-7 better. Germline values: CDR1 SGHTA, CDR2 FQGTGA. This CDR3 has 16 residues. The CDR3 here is CASSLGPPGASYEQYF. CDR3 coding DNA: TGTGCCAGCAGCTTAGGACCCCCGGGGGCCTCCTACGAGCAGTACTTC.

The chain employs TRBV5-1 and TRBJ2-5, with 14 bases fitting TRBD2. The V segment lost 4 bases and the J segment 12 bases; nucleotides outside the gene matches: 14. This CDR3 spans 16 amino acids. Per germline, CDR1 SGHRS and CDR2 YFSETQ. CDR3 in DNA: TGCGCCAGCAGCGTTTCCGGGACTAGCGGGGGCCGGCCGGAGTACTTC. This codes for CASSVSGTSGGRPEYF. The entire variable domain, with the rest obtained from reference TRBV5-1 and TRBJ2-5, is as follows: KAGVTQTPRYLIKTRGQQVTLSCSPISGHRSVSWYQQTPGQGLQFLFEYFSETQRNKGNFPGRFSGRQFSNSRSEMNVSTLELGDSALYLCASSVSGTSGGRPEYFGPGTRLLVL.

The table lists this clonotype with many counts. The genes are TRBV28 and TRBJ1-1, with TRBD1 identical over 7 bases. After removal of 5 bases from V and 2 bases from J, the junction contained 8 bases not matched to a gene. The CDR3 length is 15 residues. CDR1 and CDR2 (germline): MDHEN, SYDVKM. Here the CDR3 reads CASSLTGEPNTEAFF. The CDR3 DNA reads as TGTGCCAGCAGTCTTACAGGGGAACCTAACACTGAAGCTTTCTTT.

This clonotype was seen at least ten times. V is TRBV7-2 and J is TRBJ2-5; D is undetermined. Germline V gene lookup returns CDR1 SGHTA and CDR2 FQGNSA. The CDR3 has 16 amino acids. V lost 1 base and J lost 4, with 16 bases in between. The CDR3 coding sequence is TGTGCCAGCAGCTTAGTTTCAAGCGTTAAGGGAGAGACCCAGTACTTC. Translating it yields CASSLVSSVKGETQYF.

The CDR3, as DNA: TGTGCCAGCTATTGGGCCAGCACAGATACGCAGTATTTT. Protein sequence: CASYWASTDTQYF. This chain uses TRBV2 with TRBJ2-3; D gene uncertain. Germline lookup yields CDR1 SNHLY and CDR2 FYNNEI. There are 13 residues in the CDR3. V shed 8 bases and J shed 0 bases, with 9 bases lying between them.

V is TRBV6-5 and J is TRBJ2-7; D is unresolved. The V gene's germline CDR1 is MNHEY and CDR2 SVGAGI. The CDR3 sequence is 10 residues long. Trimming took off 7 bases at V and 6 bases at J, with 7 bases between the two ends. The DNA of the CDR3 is TGTGCCAGCACCCTACTCGAGCAGTACTTC. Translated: CASTLLEQYF.

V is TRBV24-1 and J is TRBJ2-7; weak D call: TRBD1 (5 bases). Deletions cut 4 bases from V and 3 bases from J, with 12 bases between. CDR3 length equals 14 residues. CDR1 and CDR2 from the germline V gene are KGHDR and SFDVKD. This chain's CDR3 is CATSEGWGSYEQYF. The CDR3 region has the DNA TGTGCCACCAGTGAAGGTTGGGGCAGCTACGAGCAGTACTTC.

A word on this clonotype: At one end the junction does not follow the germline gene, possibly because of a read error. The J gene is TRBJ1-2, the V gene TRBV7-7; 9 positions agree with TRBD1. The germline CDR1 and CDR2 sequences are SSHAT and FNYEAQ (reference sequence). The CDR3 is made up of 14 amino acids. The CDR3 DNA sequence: TGTGCTAGCAGCCCACTACAGGGGGCTGATGGCTACACCTTC. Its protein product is CASSPLQGADGYTF.

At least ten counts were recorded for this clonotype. In nucleotides, the CDR3 is TGCAGTGCTAGAGATTCTCATACTGAAGCTTTCTTT. Amino acid sequence: CSARDSHTEAFF. V usage is TRBV20-1 and J usage is TRBJ1-1; unclear D gene. CDR3 length: 12 amino acids. Germline CDR1 and CDR2: DFQATT and SNEGSKA (reference sequence). V lost 0 bases, J lost 5 bases, and 7 bases lay in between.

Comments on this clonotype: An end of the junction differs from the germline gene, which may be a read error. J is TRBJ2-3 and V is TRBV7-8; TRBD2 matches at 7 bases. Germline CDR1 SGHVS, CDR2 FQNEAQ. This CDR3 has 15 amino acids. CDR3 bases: TGTGCCAGCAGCTTCCCTGTGACTAGCAGAGATACGCAGTATTTT. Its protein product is CASSFPVTSRDTQYF.

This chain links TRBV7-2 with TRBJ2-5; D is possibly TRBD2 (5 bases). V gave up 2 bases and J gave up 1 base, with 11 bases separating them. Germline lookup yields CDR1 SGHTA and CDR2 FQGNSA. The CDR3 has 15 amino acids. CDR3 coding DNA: TGTGCCAGCAGCTTAAGCCCCAGCGGCCAAGAGACCCAGTACTTC. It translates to CASSLSPSGQETQYF.

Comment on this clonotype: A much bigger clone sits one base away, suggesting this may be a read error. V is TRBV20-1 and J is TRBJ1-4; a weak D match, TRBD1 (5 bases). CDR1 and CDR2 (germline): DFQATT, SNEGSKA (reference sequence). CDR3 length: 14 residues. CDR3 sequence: CGALRGLGDEKLFF. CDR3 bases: TGCGGTGCCCTGAGGGGATTGGGGGATGAAAAACTGTTTTTT.

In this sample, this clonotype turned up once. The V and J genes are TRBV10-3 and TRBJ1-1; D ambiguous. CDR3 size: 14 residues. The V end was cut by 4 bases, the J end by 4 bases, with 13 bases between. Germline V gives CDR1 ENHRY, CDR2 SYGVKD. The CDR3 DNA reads TGTGCCATCAGTGGAGGCGGGAGAGGCACTGAAGCTTTCTTT. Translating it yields CAISGGGRGTEAFF.

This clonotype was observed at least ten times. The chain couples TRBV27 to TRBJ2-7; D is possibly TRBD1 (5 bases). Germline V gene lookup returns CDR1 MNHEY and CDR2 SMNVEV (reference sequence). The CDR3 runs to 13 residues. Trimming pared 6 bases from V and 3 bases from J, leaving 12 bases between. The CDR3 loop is CASRGHSGYEQYF. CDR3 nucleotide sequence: TGTGCCAGCAGAGGACACTCCGGCTACGAGCAGTACTTC.

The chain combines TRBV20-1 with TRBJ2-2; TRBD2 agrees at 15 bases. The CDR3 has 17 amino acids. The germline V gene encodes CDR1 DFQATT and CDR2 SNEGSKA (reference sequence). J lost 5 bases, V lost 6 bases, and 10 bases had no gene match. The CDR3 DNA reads TGCAGTGCCCGATCCGGGACTAGCGGGGGGTTTACCGGGGAGCTGTTTTTT. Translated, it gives CSARSGTSGGFTGELFF.

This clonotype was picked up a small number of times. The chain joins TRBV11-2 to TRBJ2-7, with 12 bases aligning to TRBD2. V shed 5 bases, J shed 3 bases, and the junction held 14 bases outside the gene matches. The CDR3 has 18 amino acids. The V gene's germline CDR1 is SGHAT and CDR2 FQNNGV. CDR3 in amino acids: CASSRTGVLAGGNYEQYF. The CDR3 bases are TGTGCCAGCAGCAGGACAGGGGTTCTAGCGGGAGGGAACTACGAGCAGTACTTC.

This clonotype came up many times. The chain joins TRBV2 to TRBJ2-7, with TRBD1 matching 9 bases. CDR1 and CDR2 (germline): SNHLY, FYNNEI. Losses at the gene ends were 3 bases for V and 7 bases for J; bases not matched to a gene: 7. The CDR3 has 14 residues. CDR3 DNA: TGTGCCAGCAGTGAGGACAGGGGTAGAAGGGAGCAGTACTTC. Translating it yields CASSEDRGRREQYF.

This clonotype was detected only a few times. This chain's CDR3 is CASSLVTSPSLDEQYF. In nucleotides, the CDR3 is TGCGCCAGCAGCTTGGTGACTTCCCCCAGCCTAGACGAGCAGTACTTC. V gene TRBV5-1 combines with J gene TRBJ2-7, with D hard to call. Germline CDR1 and CDR2: SGHRS and YFSETQ. Trimming removed 0 bases from V and 5 bases from J, with 18 bases in between. The CDR3 is made up of 16 amino acids. The full variable domain, with the rest looked up from reference TRBV5-1 and TRBJ2-7, is KAGVTQTPRYLIKTRGQQVTLSCSPISGHRSVSWYQQTPGQGLQFLFEYFSETQRNKGNFPGRFSGRQFSNSRSEMNVSTLELGDSALYLCASSLVTSPSLDEQYFGPGTRLTVT.

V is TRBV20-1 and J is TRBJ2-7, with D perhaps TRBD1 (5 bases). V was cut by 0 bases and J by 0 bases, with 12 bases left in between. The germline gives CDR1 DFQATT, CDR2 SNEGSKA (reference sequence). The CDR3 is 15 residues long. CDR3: CSARDWGQSSYEQYF. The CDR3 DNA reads TGCAGTGCTAGAGATTGGGGCCAGAGCTCCTACGAGCAGTACTTC.

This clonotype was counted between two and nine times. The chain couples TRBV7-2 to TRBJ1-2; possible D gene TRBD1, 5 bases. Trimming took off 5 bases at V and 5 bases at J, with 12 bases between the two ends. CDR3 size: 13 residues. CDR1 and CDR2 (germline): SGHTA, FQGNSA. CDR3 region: CASSPTGTYGYTF. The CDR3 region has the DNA TGTGCCAGCAGCCCTACCGGGACGTATGGCTACACCTTC.

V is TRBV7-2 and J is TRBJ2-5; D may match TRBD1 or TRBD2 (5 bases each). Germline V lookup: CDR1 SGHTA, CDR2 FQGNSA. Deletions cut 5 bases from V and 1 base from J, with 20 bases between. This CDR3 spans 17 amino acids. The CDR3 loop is CASSQGVSGRSQETQYF. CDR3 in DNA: TGTGCCAGCAGCCAAGGGGTGAGCGGACGGTCCCAAGAGACCCAGTACTTC.

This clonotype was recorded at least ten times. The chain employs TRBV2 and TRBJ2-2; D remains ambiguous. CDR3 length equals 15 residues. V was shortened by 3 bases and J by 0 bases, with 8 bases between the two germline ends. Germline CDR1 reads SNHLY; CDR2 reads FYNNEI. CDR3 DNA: TGTGCCAGCAGTGATATCTGGGCGAACACCGGGGAGCTGTTTTTT. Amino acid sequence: CASSDIWANTGELFF.

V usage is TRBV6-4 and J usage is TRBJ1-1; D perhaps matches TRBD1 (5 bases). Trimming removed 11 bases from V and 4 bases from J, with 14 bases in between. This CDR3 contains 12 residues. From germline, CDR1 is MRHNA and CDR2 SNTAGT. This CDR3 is CAGRDPATEAFF. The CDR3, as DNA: TGTGCCGGAAGGGACCCGGCCACTGAAGCTTTCTTT.

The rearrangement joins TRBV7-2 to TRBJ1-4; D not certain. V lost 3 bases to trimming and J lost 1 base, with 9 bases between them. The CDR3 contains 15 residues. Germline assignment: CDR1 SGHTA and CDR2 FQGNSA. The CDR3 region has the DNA TGTGCCAGCAGCTTGGGAGGGATAACTAATGAAAAACTGTTTTTT. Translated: CASSLGGITNEKLFF.

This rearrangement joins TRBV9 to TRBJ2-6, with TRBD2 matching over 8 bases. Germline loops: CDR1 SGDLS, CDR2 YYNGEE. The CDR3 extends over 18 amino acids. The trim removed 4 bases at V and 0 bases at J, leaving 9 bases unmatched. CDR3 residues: CASSLTGTSNSGANVLTF. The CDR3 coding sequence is TGTGCCAGCAGCCTAACCGGGACTAGTAACTCTGGGGCCAACGTCCTGACTTTC.

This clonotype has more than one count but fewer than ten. CDR3 nucleotides: TGTGCCAGCAGTTCAGGGGTAGGCGAGCAGTACTTC. Protein product: CASSSGVGEQYF. The rearrangement links TRBV12-3 or TRBV12-4 to TRBJ2-7; D perhaps matches TRBD1 (6 bases). The CDR3 has 12 residues. Trimming removed 4 bases at V and 6 bases at J, with 10 bases between.

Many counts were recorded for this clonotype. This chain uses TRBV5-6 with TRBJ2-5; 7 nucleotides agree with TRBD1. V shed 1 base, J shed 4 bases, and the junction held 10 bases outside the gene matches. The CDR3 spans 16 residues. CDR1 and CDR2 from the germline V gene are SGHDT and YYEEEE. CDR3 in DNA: TGTGCCAGCAGCTTGTTGGCTCGGACAGGCTTAGAGACCCAGTACTTC. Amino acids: CASSLLARTGLETQYF.

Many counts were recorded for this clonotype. CDR3 amino acids: CASSQIDNYGYTF. In DNA form, the CDR3 reads TGCGCCAGCAGCCAAATAGATAACTATGGCTACACCTTC. This rearrangement joins TRBV4-1 to TRBJ1-2; D not certain. V gave up 2 bases and J gave up 1 base, with 5 bases separating them. This CDR3 is 13 amino acids long. The germline V gene encodes CDR1 MGHRA and CDR2 YSYEKL.

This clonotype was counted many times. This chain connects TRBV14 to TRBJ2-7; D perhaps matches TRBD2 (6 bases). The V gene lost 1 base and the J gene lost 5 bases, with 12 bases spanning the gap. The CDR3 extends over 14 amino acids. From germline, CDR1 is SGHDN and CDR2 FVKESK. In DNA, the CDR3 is TGTGCCAGCAGCCAAGCGACCGGGAGAGACGAGCAGTACTTC. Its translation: CASSQATGRDEQYF.